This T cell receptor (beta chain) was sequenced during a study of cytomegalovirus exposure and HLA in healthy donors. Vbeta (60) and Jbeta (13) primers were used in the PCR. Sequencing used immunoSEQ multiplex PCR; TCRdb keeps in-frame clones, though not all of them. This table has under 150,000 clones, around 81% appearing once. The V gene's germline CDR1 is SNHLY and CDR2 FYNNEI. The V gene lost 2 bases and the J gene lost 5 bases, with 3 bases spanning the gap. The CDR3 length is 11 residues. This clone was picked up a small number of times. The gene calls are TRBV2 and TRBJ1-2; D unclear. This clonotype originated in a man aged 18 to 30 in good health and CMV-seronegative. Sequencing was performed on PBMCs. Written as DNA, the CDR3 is TGTGCCAGCAGTGAACAATATGGCTACACCTTC. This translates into CASSEQYGYTF.